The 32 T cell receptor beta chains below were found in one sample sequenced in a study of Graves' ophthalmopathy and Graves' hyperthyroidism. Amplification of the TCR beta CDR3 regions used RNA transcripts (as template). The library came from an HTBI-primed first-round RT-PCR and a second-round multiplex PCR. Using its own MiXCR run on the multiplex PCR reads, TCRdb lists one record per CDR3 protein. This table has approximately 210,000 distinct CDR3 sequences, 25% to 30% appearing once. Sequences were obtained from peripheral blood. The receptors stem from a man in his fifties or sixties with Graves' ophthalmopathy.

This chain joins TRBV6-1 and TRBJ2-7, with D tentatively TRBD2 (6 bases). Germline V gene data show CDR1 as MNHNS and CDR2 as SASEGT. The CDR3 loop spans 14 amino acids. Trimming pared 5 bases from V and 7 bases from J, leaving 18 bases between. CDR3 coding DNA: TGTGCCAGCAGTCCTCCGGACGGGAGTTTGGAGCAGTACTTC. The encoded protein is CASSPPDGSLEQYF.

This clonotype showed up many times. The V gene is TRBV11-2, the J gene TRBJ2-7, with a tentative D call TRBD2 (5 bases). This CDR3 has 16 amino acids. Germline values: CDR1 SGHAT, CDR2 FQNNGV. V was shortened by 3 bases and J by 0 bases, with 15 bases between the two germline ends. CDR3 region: CASSLYETKSSYEQYF. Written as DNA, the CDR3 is TGTGCCAGCAGCTTGTACGAGACTAAATCCTCCTACGAGCAGTACTTC.

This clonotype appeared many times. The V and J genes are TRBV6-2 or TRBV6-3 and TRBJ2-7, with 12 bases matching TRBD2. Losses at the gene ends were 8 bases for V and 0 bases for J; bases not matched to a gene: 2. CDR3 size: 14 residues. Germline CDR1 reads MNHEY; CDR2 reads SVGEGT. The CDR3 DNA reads TGTGCCAGCCGGACTAGCGGGAACTCCTACGAGCAGTACTTC. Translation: CASRTSGNSYEQYF.

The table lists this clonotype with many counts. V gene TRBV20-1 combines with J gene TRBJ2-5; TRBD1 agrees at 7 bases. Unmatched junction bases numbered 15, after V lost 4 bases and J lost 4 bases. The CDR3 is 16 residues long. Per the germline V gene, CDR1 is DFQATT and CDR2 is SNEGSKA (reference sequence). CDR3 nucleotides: TGCAGTGCTACACCACCCTCGACAGGGTTCGGAGAGACCCAGTACTTC. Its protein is CSATPPSTGFGETQYF.

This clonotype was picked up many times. The CDR3: CASSSETDRGTYEQYF. The CDR3 coding sequence is TGTGCCAGCAGCTCCGAAACAGACAGGGGAACCTACGAGCAGTACTTC. V usage is TRBV7-9 and J usage is TRBJ2-7; 8 bases line up with TRBD1. Per the germline V gene, CDR1 is SEHNR and CDR2 is FQNEAQ (reference sequence). CDR3 length: 16 residues. The trim removed 4 bases at V and 2 bases at J, leaving 10 bases unmatched.

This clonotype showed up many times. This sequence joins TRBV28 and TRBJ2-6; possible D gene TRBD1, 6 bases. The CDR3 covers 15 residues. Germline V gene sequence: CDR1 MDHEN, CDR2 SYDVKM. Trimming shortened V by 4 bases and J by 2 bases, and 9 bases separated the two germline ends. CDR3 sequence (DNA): TGTGCCAGCAGTTCACCAGGGGCTGGGGCCAACGTCCTGACTTTC. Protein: CASSSPGAGANVLTF.

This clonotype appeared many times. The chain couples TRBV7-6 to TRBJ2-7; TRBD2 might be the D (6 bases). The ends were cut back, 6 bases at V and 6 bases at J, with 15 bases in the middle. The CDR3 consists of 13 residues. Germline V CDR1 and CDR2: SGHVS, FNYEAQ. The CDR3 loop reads CASRGTLGGEQYF. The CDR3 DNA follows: TGTGCCAGCAGGGGAACCTTGGGGGGCGAGCAGTACTTC.

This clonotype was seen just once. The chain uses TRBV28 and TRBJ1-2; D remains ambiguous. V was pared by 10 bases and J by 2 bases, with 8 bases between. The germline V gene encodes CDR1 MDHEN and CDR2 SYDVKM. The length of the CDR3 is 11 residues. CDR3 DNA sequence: TGTGCCACCGTGGGGAACTATGGCTACACCTTC. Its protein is CATVGNYGYTF.

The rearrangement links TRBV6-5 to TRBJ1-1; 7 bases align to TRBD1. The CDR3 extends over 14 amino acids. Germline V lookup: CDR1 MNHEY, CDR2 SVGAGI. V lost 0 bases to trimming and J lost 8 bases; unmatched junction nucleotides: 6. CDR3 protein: CASSYSAGGAEAFF. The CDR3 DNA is TGTGCCAGCAGTTACTCTGCAGGGGGGGCCGAAGCTTTCTTT.

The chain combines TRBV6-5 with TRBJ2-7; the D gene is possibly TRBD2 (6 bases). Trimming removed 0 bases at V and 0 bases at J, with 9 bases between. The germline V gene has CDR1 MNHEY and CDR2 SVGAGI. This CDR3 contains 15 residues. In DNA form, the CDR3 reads TGTGCCAGCAGTTACTCGAGCGGGTACTCCTACGAGCAGTACTTC. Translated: CASSYSSGYSYEQYF.

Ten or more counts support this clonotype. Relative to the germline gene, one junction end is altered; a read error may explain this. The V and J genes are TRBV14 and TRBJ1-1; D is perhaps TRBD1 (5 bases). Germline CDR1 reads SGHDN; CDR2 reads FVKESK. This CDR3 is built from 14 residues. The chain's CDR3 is CASSIIAGTTGAFF. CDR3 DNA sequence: TGTGCCAGCAGCATAATTGCCGGGACCACTGGAGCTTTCTTT.

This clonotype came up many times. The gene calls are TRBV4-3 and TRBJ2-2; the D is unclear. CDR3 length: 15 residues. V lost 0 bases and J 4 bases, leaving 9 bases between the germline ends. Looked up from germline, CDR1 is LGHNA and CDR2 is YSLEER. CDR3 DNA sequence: TGCGCCAGCAGCCAAGATCCACTCCTCACCGGGGAGCTGTTTTTT. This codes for CASSQDPLLTGELFF.

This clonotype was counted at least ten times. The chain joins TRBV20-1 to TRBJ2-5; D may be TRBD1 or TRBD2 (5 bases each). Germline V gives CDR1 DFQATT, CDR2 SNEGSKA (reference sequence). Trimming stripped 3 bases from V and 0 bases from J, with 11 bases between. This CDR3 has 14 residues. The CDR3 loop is CSASTRQYQETQYF. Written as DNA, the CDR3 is TGCAGTGCTAGCACTAGACAGTACCAAGAGACCCAGTACTTC.

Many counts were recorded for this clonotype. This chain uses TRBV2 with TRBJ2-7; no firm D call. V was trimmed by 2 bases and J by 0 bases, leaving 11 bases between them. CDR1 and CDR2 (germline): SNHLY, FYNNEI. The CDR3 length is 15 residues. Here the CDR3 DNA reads TGTGCCAGCAGTGAATCGGGCGGCGGCTCCTACGAGCAGTACTTC. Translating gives CASSESGGGSYEQYF.

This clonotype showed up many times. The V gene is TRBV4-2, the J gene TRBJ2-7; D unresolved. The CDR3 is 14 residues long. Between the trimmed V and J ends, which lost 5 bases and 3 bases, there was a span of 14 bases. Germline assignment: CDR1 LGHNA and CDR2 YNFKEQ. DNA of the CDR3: TGTGCCAGCAGCGCGCTAGGAGCAGGCTACGAGCAGTACTTC. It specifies CASSALGAGYEQYF.

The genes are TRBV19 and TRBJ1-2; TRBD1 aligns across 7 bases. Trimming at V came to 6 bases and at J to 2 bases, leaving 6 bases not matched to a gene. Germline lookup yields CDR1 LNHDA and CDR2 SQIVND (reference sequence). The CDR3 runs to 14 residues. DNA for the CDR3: TGTGCCAGTAGCCCGGACAGGTGGAACTATGGCTACACCTTC. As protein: CASSPDRWNYGYTF.

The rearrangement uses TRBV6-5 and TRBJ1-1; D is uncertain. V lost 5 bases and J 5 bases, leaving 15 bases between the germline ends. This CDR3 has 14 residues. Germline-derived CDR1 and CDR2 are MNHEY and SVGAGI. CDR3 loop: CASSHAIVGTEAFF. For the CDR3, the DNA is TGTGCCAGCAGTCACGCGATCGTAGGGACTGAAGCTTTCTTT.

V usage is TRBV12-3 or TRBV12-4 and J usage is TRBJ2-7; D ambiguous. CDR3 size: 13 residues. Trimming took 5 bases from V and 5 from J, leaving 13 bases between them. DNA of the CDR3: TGTGCCAGCAGTGTATCTTTCAAGAACGAGCAGTACTTC. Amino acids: CASSVSFKNEQYF.

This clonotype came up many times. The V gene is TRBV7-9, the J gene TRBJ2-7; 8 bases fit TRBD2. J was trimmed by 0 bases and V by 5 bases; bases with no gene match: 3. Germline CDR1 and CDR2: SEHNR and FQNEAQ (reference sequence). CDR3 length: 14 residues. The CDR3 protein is CASSHTSGSYEQYF. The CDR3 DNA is TGTGCCAGCAGCCATACTAGCGGCTCCTACGAGCAGTACTTC.

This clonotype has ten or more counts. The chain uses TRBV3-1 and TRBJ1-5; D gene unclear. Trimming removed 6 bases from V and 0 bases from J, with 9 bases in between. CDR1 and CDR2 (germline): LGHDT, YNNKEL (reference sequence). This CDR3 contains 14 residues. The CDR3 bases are TGTGCCAGCAGTCCCTCCCTTAGCAATCAGCCCCAGCATTTT. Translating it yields CASSPSLSNQPQHF.

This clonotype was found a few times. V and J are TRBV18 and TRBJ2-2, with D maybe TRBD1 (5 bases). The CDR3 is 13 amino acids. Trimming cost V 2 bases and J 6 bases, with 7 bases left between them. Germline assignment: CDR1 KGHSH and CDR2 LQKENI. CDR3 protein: CASSPKGSGELFF. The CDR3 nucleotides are TGTGCCAGCTCACCAAAGGGGTCCGGGGAGCTGTTTTTT.

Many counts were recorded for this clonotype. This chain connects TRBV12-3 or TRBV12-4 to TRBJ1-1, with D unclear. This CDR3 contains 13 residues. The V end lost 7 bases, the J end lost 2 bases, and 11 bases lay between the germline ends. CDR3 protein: CASTVWPNTEAFF. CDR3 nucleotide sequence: TGTGCCAGCACCGTCTGGCCCAACACTGAAGCTTTCTTT.

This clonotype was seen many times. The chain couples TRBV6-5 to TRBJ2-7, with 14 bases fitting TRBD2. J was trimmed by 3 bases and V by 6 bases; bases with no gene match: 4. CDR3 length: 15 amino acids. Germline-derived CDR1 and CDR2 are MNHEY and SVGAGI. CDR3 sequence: CASRGTSGSLYEQYF. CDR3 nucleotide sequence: TGTGCCAGCAGGGGGACTAGCGGGAGCCTCTACGAGCAGTACTTC.

The DNA of the CDR3 is TGTGCCAGCTCAGCGACTAGCGGGAGGGCCGGAGAGACCCAGTACTTC. It specifies CASSATSGRAGETQYF. The chain recombines TRBV18 with TRBJ2-5; TRBD2 aligns across 14 bases. V was pared by 5 bases and J by 4 bases, with 6 bases of the junction left unmatched. The CDR3 loop spans 16 amino acids. Germline-derived CDR1 and CDR2 are KGHSH and LQKENI.

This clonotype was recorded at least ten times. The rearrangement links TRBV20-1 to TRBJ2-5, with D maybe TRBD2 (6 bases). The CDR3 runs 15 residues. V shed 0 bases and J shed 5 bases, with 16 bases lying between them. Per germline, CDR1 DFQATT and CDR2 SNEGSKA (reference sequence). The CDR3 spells CSARDPREGTETQYF. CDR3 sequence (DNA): TGCAGTGCTAGAGATCCGCGGGAAGGGACGGAGACCCAGTACTTC.

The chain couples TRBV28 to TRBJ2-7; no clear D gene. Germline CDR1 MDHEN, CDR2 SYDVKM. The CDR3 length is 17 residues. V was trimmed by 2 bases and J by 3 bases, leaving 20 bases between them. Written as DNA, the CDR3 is TGTGCCAGCAGTTTAGGTGGCCGCTCCTTGCCGATCTACGAGCAGTACTTC. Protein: CASSLGGRSLPIYEQYF.

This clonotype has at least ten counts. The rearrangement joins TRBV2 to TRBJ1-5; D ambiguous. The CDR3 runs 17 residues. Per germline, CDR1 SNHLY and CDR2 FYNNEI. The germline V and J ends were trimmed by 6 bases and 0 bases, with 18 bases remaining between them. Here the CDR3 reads CASSPPGQNYSNQPQHF. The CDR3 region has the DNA TGTGCCAGCAGCCCTCCTGGCCAGAATTATAGCAATCAGCCCCAGCATTTT.

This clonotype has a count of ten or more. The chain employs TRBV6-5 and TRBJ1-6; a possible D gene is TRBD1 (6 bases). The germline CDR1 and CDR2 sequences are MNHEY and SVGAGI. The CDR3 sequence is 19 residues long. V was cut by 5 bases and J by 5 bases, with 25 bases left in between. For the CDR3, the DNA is TGTGCCAGCAGTACCATCCAGGGTCTTCCGGGACATGATAATTCACCCCTCCACTTT. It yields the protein CASSTIQGLPGHDNSPLHF.

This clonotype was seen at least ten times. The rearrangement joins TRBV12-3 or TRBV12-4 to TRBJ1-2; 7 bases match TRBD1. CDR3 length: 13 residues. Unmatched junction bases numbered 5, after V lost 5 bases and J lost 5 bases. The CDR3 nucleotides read TGTGCCAGCAGTAGACAGGGAAGGTATGGCTACACCTTC. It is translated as CASSRQGRYGYTF.

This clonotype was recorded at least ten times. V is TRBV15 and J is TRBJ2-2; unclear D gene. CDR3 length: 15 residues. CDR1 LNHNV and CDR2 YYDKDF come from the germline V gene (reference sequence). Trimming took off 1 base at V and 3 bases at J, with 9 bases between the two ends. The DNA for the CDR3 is TGTGCCACCAGCAGAGCGCACGGAGACACCGGGGAGCTGTTTTTT. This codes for CATSRAHGDTGELFF.

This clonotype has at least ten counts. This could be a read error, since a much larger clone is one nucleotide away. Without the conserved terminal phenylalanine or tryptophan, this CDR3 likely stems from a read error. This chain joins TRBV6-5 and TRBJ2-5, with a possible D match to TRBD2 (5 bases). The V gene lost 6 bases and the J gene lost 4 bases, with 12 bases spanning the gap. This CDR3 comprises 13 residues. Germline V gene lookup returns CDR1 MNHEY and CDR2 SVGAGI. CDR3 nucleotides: TGTGCCAGCAGGATGCCAGGAGGAGAGACCCAGTACTCC. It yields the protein CASRMPGGETQYS.

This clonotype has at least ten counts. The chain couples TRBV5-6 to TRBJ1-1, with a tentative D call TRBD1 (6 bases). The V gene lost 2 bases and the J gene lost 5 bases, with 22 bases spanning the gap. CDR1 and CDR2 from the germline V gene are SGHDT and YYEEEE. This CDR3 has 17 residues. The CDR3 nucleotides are TGTGCCAGCAGCTTTCGGACAGTAATGTGGCGAAAAACTGAAGCTTTCTTT. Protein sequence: CASSFRTVMWRKTEAFF.